Below are 5 T cell receptor beta chains sequenced from a single sample in a study of shared clonotypes between healthy human individuals. It was CD45RO-negative cells, positively selected for CCR7, that made up naive CD8 cells, with terminally differentiated effector memory CD45RA+ cells excluded. The assay was immunoSEQ multiplex PCR, and TCRdb's table has in-frame clones only and misses some. The repertoire holds around 2,100,000 clones, with roughly 95% as singletons. Material for sequencing was naive CD8+ T cells sorted from blood. Source of these receptors: a man aged 18 to 30 in good health.

The V gene is TRBV7-9, the J gene TRBJ1-1; D gene unclear. CDR1 and CDR2 (germline): SEHNR, FQNEAQ (reference sequence). V was trimmed by 1 base and J by 0 bases, leaving 6 bases between them. The CDR3 contains 14 residues. The CDR3 coding sequence is TGTGCCAGCAGCTTAGACAGCATGAACACTGAAGCTTTCTTT. It codes for CASSLDSMNTEAFF.

The rearrangement joins TRBV7-3 to TRBJ2-6; no reliable D call. V was clipped by 5 bases and J by 0 bases, with 11 bases between them. Germline CDR1 and CDR2: SGHTA and FQGTGA. The CDR3 has 16 amino acids. Written as DNA, the CDR3 is TGTGCCAGCAGCGACGGACGGCACTCTGGGGCCAACGTCCTGACTTTC. Translation gives CASSDGRHSGANVLTF.

The rearrangement uses TRBV28 and TRBJ2-1; 8 bases map to TRBD1. V was pared by 5 bases and J by 0 bases, with 3 bases of the junction left unmatched. The CDR3 length is 15 residues. Germline V gene lookup returns CDR1 MDHEN and CDR2 SYDVKM. The CDR3 DNA reads as TGTGCCAGCAGTCCGCAGGGGGCCTCCTACAATGAGCAGTTCTTC. Protein: CASSPQGASYNEQFF.

The V gene is TRBV30, the J gene TRBJ1-3; 9 positions match TRBD1. Germline lookup yields CDR1 GTSNPN and CDR2 SVGIG (reference sequence). The V and J ends lost 3 bases and 3 bases, in that order; junction bases with no gene match: 9. The CDR3 consists of 16 residues. The CDR3 DNA is TGTGCCTGGAGGGACAGGGGTCAAGTTTTTGGAAACACCATATATTTT. The encoded protein is CAWRDRGQVFGNTIYF.

For the CDR3, the DNA is TGTGCCAGCAGTTTGTATCGACTAGCGGGGGGAAAAAACATTCAGTACTTC. Residues: CASSLYRLAGGKNIQYF. The chain links TRBV28 to TRBJ2-4; 13 bases align to TRBD2. The CDR3 length is 17 residues. Germline lookup yields CDR1 MDHEN and CDR2 SYDVKM. J was trimmed by 4 bases and V by 3 bases; bases with no gene match: 6.